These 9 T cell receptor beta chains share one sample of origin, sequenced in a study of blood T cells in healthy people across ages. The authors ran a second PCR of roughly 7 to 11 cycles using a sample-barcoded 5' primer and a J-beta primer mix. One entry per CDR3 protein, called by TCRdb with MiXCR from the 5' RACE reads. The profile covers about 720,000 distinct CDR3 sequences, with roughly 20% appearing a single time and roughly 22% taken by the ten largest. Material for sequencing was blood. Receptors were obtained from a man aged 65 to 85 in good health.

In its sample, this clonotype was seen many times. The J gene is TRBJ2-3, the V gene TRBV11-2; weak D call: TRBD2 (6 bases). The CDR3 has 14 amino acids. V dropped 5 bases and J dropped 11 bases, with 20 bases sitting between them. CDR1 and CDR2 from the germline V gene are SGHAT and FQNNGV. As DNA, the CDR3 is TGTGCCAGCAGCACTAGTAGCGGACGGGGCAGGCAGTATTTT. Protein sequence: CASSTSSGRGRQYF. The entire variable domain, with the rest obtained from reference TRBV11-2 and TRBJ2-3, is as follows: EAGVAQSPRYKIIEKRQSVAFWCNPISGHATLYWYQQILGQGPKLLIQFQNNGVVDDSQLPKDRFSAERLKGVDSTLKIQPAKLEDSAVYLCASSTSSGRGRQYFGPGTRLTVL.

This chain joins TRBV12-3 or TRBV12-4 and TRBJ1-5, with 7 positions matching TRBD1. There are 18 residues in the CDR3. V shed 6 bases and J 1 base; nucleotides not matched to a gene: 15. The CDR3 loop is CASSGDRGPFLSNQPQHF. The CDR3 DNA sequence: TGTGCCAGCAGCGGGGATAGGGGGCCGTTTTTGAGCAATCAGCCCCAGCATTTT.

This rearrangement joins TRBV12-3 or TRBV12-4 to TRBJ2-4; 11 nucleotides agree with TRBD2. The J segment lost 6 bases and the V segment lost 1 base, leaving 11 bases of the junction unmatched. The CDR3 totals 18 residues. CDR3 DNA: TGTGCCAGCAGTTTAGGGGTAGGCCTAGCGGGAGGAGGAAACATTCAGTACTTC. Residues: CASSLGVGLAGGGNIQYF.

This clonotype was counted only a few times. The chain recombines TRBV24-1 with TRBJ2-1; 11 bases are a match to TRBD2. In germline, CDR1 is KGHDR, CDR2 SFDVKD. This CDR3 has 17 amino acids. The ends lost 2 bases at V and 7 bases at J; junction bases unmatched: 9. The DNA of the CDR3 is TGTGCCACCAGTGATTCCCCTACTAGCGGGAGTAATAATGAGCAGTTCTTC. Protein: CATSDSPTSGSNNEQFF.

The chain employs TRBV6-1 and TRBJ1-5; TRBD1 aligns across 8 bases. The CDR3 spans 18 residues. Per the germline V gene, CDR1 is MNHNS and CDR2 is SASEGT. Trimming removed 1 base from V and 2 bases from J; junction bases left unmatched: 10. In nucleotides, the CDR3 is TGTGCCAGCAGTGAAGAGGACAGGGTTCGCCTGGGCAATCAGCCCCAGCATTTT. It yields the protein CASSEEDRVRLGNQPQHF.

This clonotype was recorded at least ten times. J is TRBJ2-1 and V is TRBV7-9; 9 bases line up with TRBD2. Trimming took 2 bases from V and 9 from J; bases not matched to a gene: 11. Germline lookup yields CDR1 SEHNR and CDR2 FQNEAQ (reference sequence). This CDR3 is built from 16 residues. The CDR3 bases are TGTGCCAGCAGCTTATTTGGTAGCGGGAGTACCGGTGAGCAGTTCTTC. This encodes CASSLFGSGSTGEQFF.

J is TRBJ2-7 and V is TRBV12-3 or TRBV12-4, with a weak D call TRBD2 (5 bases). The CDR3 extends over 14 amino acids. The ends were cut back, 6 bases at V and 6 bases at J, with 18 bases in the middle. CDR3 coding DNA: TGTGCCAGCAGCCCTGGACTGGAGAAAAGCGAGCAGTACTTC. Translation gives CASSPGLEKSEQYF.

CDR3 nucleotide sequence: TGTGCCATCAGTGAGTGGGAGAACACTGAAGCTTTCTTT. As protein: CAISEWENTEAFF. The chain employs TRBV10-3 and TRBJ1-1; D is unresolved. From germline, CDR1 is ENHRY and CDR2 SYGVKD. The CDR3 is 13 residues long. Trimming pared 1 base from V and 1 base from J, leaving 4 bases between.

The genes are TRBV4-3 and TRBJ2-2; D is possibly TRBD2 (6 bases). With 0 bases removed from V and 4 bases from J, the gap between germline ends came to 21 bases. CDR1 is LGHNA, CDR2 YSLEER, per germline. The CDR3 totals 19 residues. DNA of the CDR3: TGCGCCAGCAGCCAAGAATTGCGTCGGCGGGAATCGGCCACCGGGGAGCTGTTTTTT. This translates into CASSQELRRRESATGELFF.